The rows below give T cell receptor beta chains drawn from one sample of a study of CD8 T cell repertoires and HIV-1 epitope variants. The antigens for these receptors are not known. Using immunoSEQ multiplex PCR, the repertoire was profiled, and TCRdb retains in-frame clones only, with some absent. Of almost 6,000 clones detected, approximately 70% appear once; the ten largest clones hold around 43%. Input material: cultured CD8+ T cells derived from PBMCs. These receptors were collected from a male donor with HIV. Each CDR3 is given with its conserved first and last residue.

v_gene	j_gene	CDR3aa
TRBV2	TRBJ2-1	CASSDLAGVSYNEQFF
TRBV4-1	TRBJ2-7	CASSQGGLAGNEQYF
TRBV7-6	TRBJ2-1	CASSFGTGVDEQFF
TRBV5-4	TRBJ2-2	CASSSPGLAGANTGELFF
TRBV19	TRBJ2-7	CASRSVGNYEQYF
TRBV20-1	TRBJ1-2	CSNSPYGYTF
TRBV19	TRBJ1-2	CASSIGGFYGYTF
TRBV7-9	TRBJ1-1	CASSLWNRGLTEAFF
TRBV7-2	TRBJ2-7	CASSLIAGTYEQYF
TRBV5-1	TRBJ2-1	CASKGLSGRVPSSSYNEQFF